A single sample gave rise to the 5 T cell receptor beta chains below, sequenced in a study of CD8 T cells in ankylosing spondylitis. TCRdb re-derived calls from the 5' RACE reads in MiXCR, one entry per CDR3 protein. Found here are 150,000 to 200,000 distinct CDR3 sequences, 8.5% to 10% of them singletons; the top ten hold less than 15%. Sequenced: blood, either unsorted or a sorted T cell fraction (not recorded which). These receptors were collected from a female donor with ankylosing spondylitis or in good health (not recorded which).

The V and J genes are TRBV27 and TRBJ1-5; TRBD1 aligns across 7 bases. The CDR3 loop spans 14 amino acids. Trimming at V came to 6 bases and at J to 0 bases, leaving 2 bases not matched to a gene. From germline, CDR1 is MNHEY and CDR2 SMNVEV (reference sequence). CDR3 sequence: CASRTGNSNQPQHF. CDR3 sequence (DNA): TGTGCCAGCAGGACAGGGAATAGCAATCAGCCCCAGCATTTT.

The chain has TRBV27 and TRBJ2-7; no clear D gene. Germline V gene sequence: CDR1 MNHEY, CDR2 SMNVEV (reference sequence). Between the trimmed V and J ends, which lost 3 bases and 4 bases, there was a span of 7 bases. The CDR3 is made up of 12 amino acids. In DNA, the CDR3 is TGTGCCAGCAGTTTCATCGGATACGAGCAGTACTTC. Translating it yields CASSFIGYEQYF.

This clonotype has only a few counts. The rearrangement joins TRBV9 to TRBJ2-1; 11 nucleotides match TRBD2. The trim removed 5 bases at V and 6 bases at J, leaving 10 bases unmatched. In germline, CDR1 is SGDLS, CDR2 YYNGEE. This CDR3 contains 16 residues. The CDR3 region is CASSTGGSGRANEQFF. As DNA, the CDR3 is TGTGCCAGCAGTACAGGGGGTAGCGGGAGGGCCAATGAGCAGTTCTTC.

This chain uses TRBV11-2 with TRBJ2-3; 16 bases fit TRBD2. Germline V gene lookup returns CDR1 SGHAT and CDR2 FQNNGV. This CDR3 comprises 19 residues. Trimming took 0 bases from V and 4 from J; bases not matched to a gene: 7. The CDR3 DNA is TGTGCCAGCAGCTTAGAGAGGGGGACTAGCGGGAGGGGTGCAGATACGCAGTATTTT. Translating gives CASSLERGTSGRGADTQYF. The complete variable domain, with remaining parts taken from reference TRBV11-2 and TRBJ2-3, reads EAGVAQSPRYKIIEKRQSVAFWCNPISGHATLYWYQQILGQGPKLLIQFQNNGVVDDSQLPKDRFSAERLKGVDSTLKIQPAKLEDSAVYLCASSLERGTSGRGADTQYFGPGTRLTVL.

This sequence joins TRBV9 and TRBJ1-1, with 11 bases matching TRBD1. Trimming removed 0 bases from V and 11 bases from J; junction bases left unmatched: 3. The CDR3 contains 13 residues. Looked up from germline, CDR1 is SGDLS and CDR2 is YYNGEE. CDR3 protein: CASSVEGQGEAFF. CDR3 DNA: TGTGCCAGCAGCGTAGAGGGACAGGGGGAGGCTTTCTTT.